The sample holds one count of the clone carrying this T cell receptor (beta chain). This specimen belongs to a study of blood T cell repertoires in COVID-19. Method: immunoSEQ multiplex PCR; TCRdb's copy keeps in-frame clones and lacks some. The sample records 190,000 or so clones, about 85% being singletons. The V and J ends lost 5 bases and 0 bases, in that order; junction bases with no gene match: 6. Germline V CDR1 and CDR2: MNHNY, SVGAGI (reference sequence). There are 16 residues in the CDR3. This chain links TRBV6-6 with TRBJ1-2, with 10 nucleotides matching TRBD1. The material sequenced was peripheral blood. The sequence came from a man in his sixties with COVID-19, enrolled during active disease. The CDR3 protein is CASSRQGAPANYGYTF. DNA of the CDR3: TGTGCCAGCAGTCGACAGGGGGCGCCGGCTAACTATGGCTACACCTTC.